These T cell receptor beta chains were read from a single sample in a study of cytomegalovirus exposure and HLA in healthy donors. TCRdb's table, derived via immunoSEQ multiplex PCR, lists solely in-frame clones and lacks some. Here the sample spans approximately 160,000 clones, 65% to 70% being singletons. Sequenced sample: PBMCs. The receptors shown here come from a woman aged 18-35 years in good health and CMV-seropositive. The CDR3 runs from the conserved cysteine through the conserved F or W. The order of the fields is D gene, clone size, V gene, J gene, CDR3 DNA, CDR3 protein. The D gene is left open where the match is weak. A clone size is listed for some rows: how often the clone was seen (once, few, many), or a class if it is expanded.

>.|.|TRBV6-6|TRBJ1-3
TGTGCCAGCAGTCACCAGGGGAACACCATATATTTT
CASSHQGNTIYF
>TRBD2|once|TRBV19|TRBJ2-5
TGTGCCAGTAGTGGCACTAGCGGGAGTGGAGAGACCCAGTACTTC
CASSGTSGSGETQYF
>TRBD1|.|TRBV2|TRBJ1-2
TGTGCCAGCAGGGGGGACAGCTATGGCTACACCTTC
CASRGDSYGYTF
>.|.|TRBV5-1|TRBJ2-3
TGCGCCAGCAGCTCCCCGGTCATAGATACGCAGTATTTT
CASSSPVIDTQYF
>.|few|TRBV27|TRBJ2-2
TGTGCCAGCAGTCCGAGGGCAACGATCACCGGGGAGCTGTTTTTT
CASSPRATITGELFF
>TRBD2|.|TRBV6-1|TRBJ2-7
TGTGCCAGCAGAATCTTTAGCGGGAGTGACAACGAGCAGTACTTC
CASRIFSGSDNEQYF
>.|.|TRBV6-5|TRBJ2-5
TGTGCCAGCAGTTACTCAGGGGCTCAAGAGACCCAGTACTTC
CASSYSGAQETQYF
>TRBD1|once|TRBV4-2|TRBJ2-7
TGTGCCAGCAGCCAAGATATGGGGCGCAGGGGGAGTTGGTACGAGCAGTACTTC
CASSQDMGRRGSWYEQYF
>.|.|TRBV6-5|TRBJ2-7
TGTGCCAGCAGAAATGGCCCTTCCTACGAGCAGTACTTC
CASRNGPSYEQYF
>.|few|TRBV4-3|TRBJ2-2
TGCGCCAGCAGCCAACACTTACCCTCGGACAGACCGAACACCGGGGAGCTGTTTTTT
CASSQHLPSDRPNTGELFF
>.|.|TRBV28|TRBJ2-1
TGTGCCAGCAGTTCGGGGAATGAGCAGTTCTTC
CASSSGNEQFF
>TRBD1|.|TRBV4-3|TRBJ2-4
TGCGCCAGCAGCCAAGTGCTCACAGGGGGTACCAAAAACATTCAGTACTTC
CASSQVLTGGTKNIQYF